The T cell receptor beta chain under discussion was sequenced for a study of post-analysis software for immune sequencing data. General observations from the study: Patients carried a few TRBV segments more frequently than controls did, and TRBV5-6, TRBV5-1 and TRBV20-1 were among them. By F measure, samples from a shared preparation batch strongly co-clustered. Multiple sclerosis was associated with a significant reduction in normalized Chao1 diversity relative to controls.

Unique molecular identifiers were present in the TCR beta cDNA libraries. About 500,000 cDNA molecules were obtained from approximately 0.91 to 9.4 million T cells. TCRdb called the PCR reads again in MiXCR, with one record for every CDR3 protein. The sample consists of fewer than 850,000 distinct CDR3 sequences, approximately 30% of them appearing once. In its sample, this clonotype was seen a few times. Its antigen is currently unknown. The CDR3 length is 14 residues. Germline trimming cut 5 bases from V and 5 bases from J; bases unmatched to any gene: 7. The specimen was blood. This TCR derives from a girl between 10 and 17 years old with multiple sclerosis. The rearrangement joins TRBV12-3 or TRBV12-4 to TRBJ1-2; 8 bases fit TRBD1. The CDR3 DNA is TGTGCCAGCAGTCAACAGGGGGAGAGGTATGGCTACACCTTC. Amino acids: CASSQQGERYGYTF.